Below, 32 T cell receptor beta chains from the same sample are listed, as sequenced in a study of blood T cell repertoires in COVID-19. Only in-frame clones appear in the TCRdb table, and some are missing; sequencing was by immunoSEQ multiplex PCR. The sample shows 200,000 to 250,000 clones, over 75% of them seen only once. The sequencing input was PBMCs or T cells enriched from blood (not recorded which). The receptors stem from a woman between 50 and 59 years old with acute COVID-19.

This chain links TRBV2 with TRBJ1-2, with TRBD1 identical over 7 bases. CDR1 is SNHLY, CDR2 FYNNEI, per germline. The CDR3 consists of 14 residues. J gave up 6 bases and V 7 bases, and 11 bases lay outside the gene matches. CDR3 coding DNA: TGTGCCAGCACCGATGGACAGGTCCGCAATGGCTACACCTTC. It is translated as CASTDGQVRNGYTF.

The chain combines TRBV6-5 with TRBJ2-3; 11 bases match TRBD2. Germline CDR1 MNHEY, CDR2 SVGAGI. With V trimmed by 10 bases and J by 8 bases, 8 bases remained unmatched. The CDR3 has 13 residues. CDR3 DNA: TGTGCCACCTTAGCGGGGGGGTTCGGTACGCAGTATTTT. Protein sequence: CATLAGGFGTQYF.

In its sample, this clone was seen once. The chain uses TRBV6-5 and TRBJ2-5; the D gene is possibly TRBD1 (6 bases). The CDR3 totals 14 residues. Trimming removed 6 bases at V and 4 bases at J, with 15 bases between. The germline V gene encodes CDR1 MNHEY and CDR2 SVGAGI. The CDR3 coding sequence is TGTGCCAGCAGCCGCAACAGGGAGCGAGAGACCCAGTACTTC. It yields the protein CASSRNRERETQYF.

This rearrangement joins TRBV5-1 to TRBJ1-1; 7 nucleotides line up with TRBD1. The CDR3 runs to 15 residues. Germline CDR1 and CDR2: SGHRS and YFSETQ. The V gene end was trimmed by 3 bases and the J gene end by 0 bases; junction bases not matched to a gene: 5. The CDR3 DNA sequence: TGCGCCAGCAGCTATCAACAGGGGTTGAACACTGAAGCTTTCTTT. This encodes CASSYQQGLNTEAFF.

In DNA form, the CDR3 reads TGTGCCAGCAGTGAAGCCGACAGACCGAACTATGGCTACACCTTC. Protein product: CASSEADRPNYGYTF. The chain employs TRBV25-1 and TRBJ1-2, with a possible D match to TRBD1 (5 bases). In germline, CDR1 is MGHDK, CDR2 SYGVNS. There are 15 residues in the CDR3. Between the trimmed V and J ends, which lost 2 bases and 2 bases, there was a span of 12 bases.

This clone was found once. CDR3 nucleotide sequence: TGTGCCAGCAGCCCCTGGGACAGGGGTCAAAATCAGCCCCAGCATTTT. Amino acids: CASSPWDRGQNQPQHF. This chain connects TRBV5-6 to TRBJ1-5; TRBD1 aligns across 10 bases. Germline CDR1 reads SGHDT; CDR2 reads YYEEEE. The CDR3 has 16 amino acids. V trimming: 4 bases; J trimming: 4 bases; junction bases outside the gene matches: 8.

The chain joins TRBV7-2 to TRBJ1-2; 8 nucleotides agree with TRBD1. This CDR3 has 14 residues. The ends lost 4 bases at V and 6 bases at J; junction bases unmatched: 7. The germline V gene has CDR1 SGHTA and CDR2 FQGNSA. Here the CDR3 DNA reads TGTGCCAGCAGCTCCACAGGGGGATGGGATGGCTACACCTTC. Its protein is CASSSTGGWDGYTF.

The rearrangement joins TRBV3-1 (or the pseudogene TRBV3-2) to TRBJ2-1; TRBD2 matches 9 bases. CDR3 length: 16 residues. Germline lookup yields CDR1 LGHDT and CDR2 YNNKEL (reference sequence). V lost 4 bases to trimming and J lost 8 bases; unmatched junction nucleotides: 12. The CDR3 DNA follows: TGTGCCAGCAGCCGTGGCGGGGGGGCAGCAGAAGATGAGCAGTTCTTC. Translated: CASSRGGGAAEDEQFF.

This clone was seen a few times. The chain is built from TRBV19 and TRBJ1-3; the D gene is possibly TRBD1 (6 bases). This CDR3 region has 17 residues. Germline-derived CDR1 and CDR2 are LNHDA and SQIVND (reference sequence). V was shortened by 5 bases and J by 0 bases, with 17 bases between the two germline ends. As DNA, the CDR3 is TGTGCCAGTAGTCCGCAGGGGTTAGTTCTCTCTGGAAACACCATATATTTT. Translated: CASSPQGLVLSGNTIYF.

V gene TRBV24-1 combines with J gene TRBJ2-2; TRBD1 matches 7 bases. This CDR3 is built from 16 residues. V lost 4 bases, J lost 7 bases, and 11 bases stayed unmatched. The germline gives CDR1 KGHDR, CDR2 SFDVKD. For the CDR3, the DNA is TGTGCCACCAGTGACCAGACACCGACAGGGATCGGGGAGCTGTTTTTT. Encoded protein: CATSDQTPTGIGELFF.

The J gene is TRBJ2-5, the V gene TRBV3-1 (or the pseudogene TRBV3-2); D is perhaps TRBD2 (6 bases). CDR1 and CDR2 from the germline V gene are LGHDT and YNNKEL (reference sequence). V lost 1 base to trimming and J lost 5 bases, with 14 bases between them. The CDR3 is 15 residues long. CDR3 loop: CASSQATPAGETQYF. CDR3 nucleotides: TGTGCCAGCAGCCAAGCAACGCCGGCGGGGGAGACCCAGTACTTC.

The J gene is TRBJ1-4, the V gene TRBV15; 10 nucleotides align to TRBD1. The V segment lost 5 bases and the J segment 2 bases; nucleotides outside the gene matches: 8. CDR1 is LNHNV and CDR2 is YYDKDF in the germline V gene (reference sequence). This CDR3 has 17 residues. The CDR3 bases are TGTGCCACCAGCCGCGATGCGGGACAGGGGACTAATGAAAAACTGTTTTTT. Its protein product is CATSRDAGQGTNEKLFF.

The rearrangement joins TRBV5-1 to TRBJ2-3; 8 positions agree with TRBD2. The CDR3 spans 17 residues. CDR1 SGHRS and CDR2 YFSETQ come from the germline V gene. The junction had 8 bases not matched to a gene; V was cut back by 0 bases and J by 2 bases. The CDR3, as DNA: TGCGCCAGCAGCTTGGCCGGTAGCGGGGTGTACACAGATACGCAGTATTTT. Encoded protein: CASSLAGSGVYTDTQYF.

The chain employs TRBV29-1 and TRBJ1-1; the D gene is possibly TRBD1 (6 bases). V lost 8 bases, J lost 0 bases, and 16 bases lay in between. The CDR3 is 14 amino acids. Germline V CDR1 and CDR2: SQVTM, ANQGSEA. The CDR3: CSSGTSNMNTEAFF. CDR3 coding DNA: TGCAGCTCGGGGACATCTAACATGAACACTGAAGCTTTCTTT.

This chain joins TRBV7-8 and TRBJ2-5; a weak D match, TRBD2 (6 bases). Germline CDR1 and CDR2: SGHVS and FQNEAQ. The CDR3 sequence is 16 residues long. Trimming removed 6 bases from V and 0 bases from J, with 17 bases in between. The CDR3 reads CASRPSSGLHQETQYF. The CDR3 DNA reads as TGTGCCAGCAGACCGTCGTCGGGACTCCACCAAGAGACCCAGTACTTC.

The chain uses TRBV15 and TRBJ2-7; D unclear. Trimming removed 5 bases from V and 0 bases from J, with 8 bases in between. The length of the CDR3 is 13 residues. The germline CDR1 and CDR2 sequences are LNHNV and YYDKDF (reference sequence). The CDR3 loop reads CATSLRYSYEQYF. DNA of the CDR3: TGTGCCACCAGCCTCCGTTACTCCTACGAGCAGTACTTC. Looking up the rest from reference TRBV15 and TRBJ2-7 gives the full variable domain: DAMVIQNPRYQVTQFGKPVTLSCSQTLNHNVMYWYQQKSSQAPKLLFHYYDKDFNNEADTPDNFQSRRPNTSFCFLDIRSPGLGDTAMYLCATSLRYSYEQYFGPGTRLTVT.

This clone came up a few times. The CDR3 sequence: CASSGQNTEAFF. For the CDR3, the DNA is TGTGCCAGCAGTGGGCAGAACACTGAAGCTTTCTTT. The chain links TRBV27 to TRBJ1-1, with D unclear. Germline V gene lookup returns CDR1 MNHEY and CDR2 SMNVEV (reference sequence). The V and J ends lost 5 bases and 1 base respectively, with 5 bases between them. The CDR3 is made up of 12 amino acids.

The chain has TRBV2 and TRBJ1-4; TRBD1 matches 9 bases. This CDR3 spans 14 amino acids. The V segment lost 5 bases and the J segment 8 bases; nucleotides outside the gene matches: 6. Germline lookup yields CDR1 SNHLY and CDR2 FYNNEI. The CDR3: CASSLTGGDEKLFF. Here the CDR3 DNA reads TGTGCCAGCAGTCTTACAGGGGGCGACGAAAAACTGTTTTTT.

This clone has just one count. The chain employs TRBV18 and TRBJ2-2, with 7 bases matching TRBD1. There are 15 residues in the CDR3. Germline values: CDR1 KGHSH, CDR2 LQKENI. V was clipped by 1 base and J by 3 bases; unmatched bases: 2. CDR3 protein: CASSPQGAHTGELFF. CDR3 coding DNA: TGTGCCAGCTCACCACAGGGGGCGCACACCGGGGAGCTGTTTTTT.

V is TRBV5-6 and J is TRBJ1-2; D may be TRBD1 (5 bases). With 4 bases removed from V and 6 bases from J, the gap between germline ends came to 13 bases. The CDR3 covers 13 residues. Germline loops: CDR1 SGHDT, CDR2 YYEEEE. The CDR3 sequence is CASSGTGGNGYTF. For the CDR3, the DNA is TGTGCCAGCAGCGGCACCGGGGGGAATGGCTACACCTTC.

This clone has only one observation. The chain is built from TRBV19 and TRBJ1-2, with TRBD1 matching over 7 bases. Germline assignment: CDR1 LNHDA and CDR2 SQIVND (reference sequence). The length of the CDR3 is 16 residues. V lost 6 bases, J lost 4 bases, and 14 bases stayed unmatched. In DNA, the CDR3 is TGTGCCAGTAGCTTAGACAGGGTCCTATCCTCCTATGGCTACACCTTC. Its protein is CASSLDRVLSSYGYTF.

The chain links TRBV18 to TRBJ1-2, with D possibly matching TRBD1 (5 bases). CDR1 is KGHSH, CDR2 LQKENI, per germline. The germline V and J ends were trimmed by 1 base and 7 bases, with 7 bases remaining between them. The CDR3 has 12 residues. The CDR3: CASSPRGLGYTF. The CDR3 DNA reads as TGTGCCAGCTCACCACGGGGACTTGGCTACACCTTC.

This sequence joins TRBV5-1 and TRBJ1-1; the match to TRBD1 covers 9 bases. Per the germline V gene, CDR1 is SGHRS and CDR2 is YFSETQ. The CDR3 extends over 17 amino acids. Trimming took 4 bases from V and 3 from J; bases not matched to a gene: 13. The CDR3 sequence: CASSHGQGSLGDTEAFF. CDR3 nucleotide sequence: TGCGCCAGCAGCCACGGACAGGGGAGCCTTGGGGACACTGAAGCTTTCTTT. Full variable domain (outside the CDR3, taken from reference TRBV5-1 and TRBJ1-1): KAGVTQTPRYLIKTRGQQVTLSCSPISGHRSVSWYQQTPGQGLQFLFEYFSETQRNKGNFPGRFSGRQFSNSRSEMNVSTLELGDSALYLCASSHGQGSLGDTEAFFGQGTRLTVV.

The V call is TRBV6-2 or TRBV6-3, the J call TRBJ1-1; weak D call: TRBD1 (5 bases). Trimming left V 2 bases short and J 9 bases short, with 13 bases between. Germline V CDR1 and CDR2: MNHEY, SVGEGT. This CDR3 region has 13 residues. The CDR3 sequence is CASSYPTGGKAFF. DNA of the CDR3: TGTGCCAGCAGTTACCCTACAGGAGGGAAAGCTTTCTTT.

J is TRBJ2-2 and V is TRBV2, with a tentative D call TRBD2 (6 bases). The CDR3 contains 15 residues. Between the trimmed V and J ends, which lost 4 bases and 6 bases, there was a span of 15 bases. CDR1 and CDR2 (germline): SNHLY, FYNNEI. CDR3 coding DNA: TGTGCCAGCAGTGTGTGGCCCGGGGGAGCCGGGGAGCTGTTTTTT. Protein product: CASSVWPGGAGELFF.

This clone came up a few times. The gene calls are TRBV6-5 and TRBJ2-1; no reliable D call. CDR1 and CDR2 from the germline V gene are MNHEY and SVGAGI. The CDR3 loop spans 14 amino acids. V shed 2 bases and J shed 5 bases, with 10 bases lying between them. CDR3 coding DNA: TGTGCCAGCAGTTACGCGGATCTAAACAATGAGCAGTTCTTC. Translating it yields CASSYADLNNEQFF.

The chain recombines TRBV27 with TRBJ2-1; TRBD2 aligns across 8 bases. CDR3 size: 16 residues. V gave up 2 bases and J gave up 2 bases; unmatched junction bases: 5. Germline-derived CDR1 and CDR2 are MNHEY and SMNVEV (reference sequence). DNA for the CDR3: TGTGCCAGCAGTTTACGTGGGACTAGTACCTACAATGAGCAGTTCTTC. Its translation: CASSLRGTSTYNEQFF.

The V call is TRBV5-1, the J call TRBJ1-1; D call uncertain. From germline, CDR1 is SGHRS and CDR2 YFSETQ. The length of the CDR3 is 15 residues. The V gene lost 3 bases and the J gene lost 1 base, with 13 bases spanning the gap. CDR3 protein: CASSSRRTPNTEAFF. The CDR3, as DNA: TGCGCCAGCAGCTCCCGTAGAACGCCGAACACTGAAGCTTTCTTT.

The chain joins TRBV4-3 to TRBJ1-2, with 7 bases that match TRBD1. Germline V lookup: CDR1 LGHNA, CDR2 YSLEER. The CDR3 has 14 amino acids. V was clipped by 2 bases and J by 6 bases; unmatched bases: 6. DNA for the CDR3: TGCGCCAGCAGCCAATACAGGGGAGCCCATGGCTACACCTTC. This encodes CASSQYRGAHGYTF.

This CDR3 is CASSWGQGNTDTQYF. The CDR3 DNA sequence: TGTGCCAGCAGCTGGGGACAGGGGAACACAGATACGCAGTATTTT. The chain recombines TRBV7-8 with TRBJ2-3, with 10 bases matching TRBD1. The ends lost 4 bases at V and 2 bases at J; junction bases unmatched: 3. Germline lookup yields CDR1 SGHVS and CDR2 FQNEAQ. The CDR3 covers 15 residues.

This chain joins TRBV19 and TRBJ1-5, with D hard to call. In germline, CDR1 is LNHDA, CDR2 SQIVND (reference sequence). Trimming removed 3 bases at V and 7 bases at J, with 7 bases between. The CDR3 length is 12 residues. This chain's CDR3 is CASSMAGQPQHF. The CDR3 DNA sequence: TGTGCCAGTAGTATGGCGGGCCAGCCCCAGCATTTT.

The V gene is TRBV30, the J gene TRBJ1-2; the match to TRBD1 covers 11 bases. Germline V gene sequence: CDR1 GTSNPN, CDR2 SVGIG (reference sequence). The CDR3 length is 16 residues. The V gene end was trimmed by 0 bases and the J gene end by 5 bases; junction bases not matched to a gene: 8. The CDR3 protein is CAWSVGDRGDRYGYTF. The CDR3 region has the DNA TGTGCCTGGAGTGTGGGGGACAGGGGGGATCGGTATGGCTACACCTTC. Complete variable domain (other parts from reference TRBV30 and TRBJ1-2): SQTIHQWPATLVQPVGSPLSLECTVEGTSNPNLYWYRQAAGRGLQLLFYSVGIGQISSEVPQNLSASRPQDRQFILSSKKLLLSDSGFYLCAWSVGDRGDRYGYTFGSGTRLTVV.